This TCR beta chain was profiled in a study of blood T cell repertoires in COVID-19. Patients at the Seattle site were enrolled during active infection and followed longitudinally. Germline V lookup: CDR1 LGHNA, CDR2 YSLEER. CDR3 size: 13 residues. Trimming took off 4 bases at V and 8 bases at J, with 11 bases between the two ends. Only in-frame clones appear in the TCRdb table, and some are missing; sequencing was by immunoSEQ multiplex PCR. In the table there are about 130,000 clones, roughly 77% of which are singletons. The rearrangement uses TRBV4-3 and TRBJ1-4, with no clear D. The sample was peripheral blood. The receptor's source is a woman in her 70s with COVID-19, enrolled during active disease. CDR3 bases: TGCGCCAGCAGCCTAAACTCAGGAGAAAAACTGTTTTTT. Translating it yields CASSLNSGEKLFF.